These T cell receptor beta chains were read from a single sample in a study of T cell changes during pregnancy in multiple sclerosis. Assay: immunoSEQ multiplex PCR; the TCRdb copy retains only in-frame clones and omits some. The sample lists fewer than 55,000 clones, nearly 90% seen once, with less than 6.5% in the top ten. Sequences were derived from peripheral blood, sampled after pregnancy. These receptors all stem from a female donor in good health, enrolled as a control in a pregnancy study. Both conserved end residues are part of each CDR3. A D gene is named only where the DNA matches it firmly. Some rows mark clone size as missing; the rest say once, few, many or name a class of expanded clone.

D,J,size,V,CDR3,DNA
-,TRBJ2-2,-,TRBV9,CASSVGGQITGELFF,TGTGCCAGCAGCGTAGGAGGACAGATCACCGGGGAGCTGTTTTTT
TRBD1,TRBJ2-3,-,TRBV27,CASSNPGQGTDTQYF,TGTGCCAGCAGCAATCCGGGACAGGGCACAGATACGCAGTATTTT
TRBD2,TRBJ2-7,once,TRBV11-2,CASSPGLAGSPYEQYF,TGTGCCAGCAGCCCGGGACTAGCGGGATCCCCCTACGAGCAGTACTTC
-,TRBJ1-5,-,TRBV6-1,CASSEGTRAGHQPQHF,TGTGCCAGCAGTGAAGGGACCAGGGCAGGGCATCAGCCCCAGCATTTT
-,TRBJ2-3,once,TRBV19,CASSGTGVTLDTQYF,TGTGCCAGTAGCGGGACTGGGGTGACGTTGGATACGCAGTATTTT
-,TRBJ1-5,-,TRBV6-1,CASSGDFNQPQHF,TGTGCCAGCAGTGGAGATTTCAATCAGCCCCAGCATTTT
TRBD1,TRBJ1-1,-,TRBV9,CASSVHRDRGGTEAFF,TGTGCCAGCAGCGTACACCGGGACAGGGGTGGGACTGAAGCTTTCTTT
TRBD2,TRBJ2-7,-,TRBV28,CASSYPAGGYDEQYF,TGTGCCAGCAGTTACCCTGCGGGAGGTTACGACGAGCAGTACTTC
TRBD2,TRBJ2-7,once,TRBV7-2,CASRPSGGHEQYF,TGTGCCAGCAGACCTAGCGGGGGTCATGAGCAGTACTTC
-,TRBJ2-7,-,TRBV6-1,CASSDLGREQYF,TGTGCCAGCAGTGATCTGGGCCGCGAGCAGTACTTC
-,TRBJ2-2,-,TRBV7-9,CASSRPPTGNTGELFF,TGTGCCAGCAGCCGACCCCCGACAGGGAACACCGGGGAGCTGTTTTTT
-,TRBJ2-2,-,TRBV6-5,CASSYKSETGELFF,TGTGCCAGCAGTTACAAGTCCGAGACCGGGGAGCTGTTTTTT
TRBD1,TRBJ2-3,-,TRBV20-1,CSADRADTQYF,TGCAGTGCTGACAGGGCAGATACGCAGTATTTT
-,TRBJ1-3,once,TRBV5-1,CASSLNTGTGNTIYF,TGCGCCAGCAGCTTAAACACAGGGACAGGAAACACCATATATTTT
-,TRBJ1-2,-,TRBV6-1,CASSVQGGDGYTF,TGTGCCAGCAGTGTTCAGGGTGGGGATGGCTACACCTTC
-,TRBJ1-2,-,TRBV6-4,CASSDSYSVDPEGYGYTF,TGTGCCAGCAGTGACTCGTATTCGGTCGACCCTGAGGGCTATGGCTACACCTTC
-,TRBJ2-1,-,TRBV5-1,CASSSQTTSTDEQFF,TGCGCCAGCAGCTCGCAAACCACTAGCACCGATGAGCAGTTCTTC
-,TRBJ2-7,-,TRBV6-1,CASSEAGVVKRANEQYF,TGTGCCAGCAGTGAAGCGGGAGTGGTCAAAAGGGCTAACGAGCAGTACTTC
TRBD1,TRBJ1-6,-,TRBV6-5,CASSLQGPTSPLHF,TGTGCCAGCAGTTTACAGGGGCCCACTTCACCCCTCCACTTT
-,TRBJ1-1,-,TRBV27,CASSPTANTEAFF,TGTGCCAGCAGTCCTACAGCGAACACTGAAGCTTTCTTT